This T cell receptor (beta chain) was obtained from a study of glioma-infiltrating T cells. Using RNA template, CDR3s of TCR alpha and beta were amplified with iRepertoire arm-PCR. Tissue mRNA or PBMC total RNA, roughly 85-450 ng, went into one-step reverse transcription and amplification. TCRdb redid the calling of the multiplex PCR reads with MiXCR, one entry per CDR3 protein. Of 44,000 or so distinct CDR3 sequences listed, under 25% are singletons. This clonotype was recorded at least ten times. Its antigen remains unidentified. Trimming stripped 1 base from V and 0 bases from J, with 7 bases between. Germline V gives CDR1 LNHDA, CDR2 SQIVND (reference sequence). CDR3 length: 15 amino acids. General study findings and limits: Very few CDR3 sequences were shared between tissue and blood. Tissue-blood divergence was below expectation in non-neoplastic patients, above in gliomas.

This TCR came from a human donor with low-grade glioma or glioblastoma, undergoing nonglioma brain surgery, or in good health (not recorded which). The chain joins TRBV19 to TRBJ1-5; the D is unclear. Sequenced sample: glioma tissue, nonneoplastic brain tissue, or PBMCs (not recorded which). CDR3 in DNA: TGTGCCAGTAGTATAGGCCACAGTAGCAATCAGCCCCAGCATTTT. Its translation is CASSIGHSSNQPQHF.